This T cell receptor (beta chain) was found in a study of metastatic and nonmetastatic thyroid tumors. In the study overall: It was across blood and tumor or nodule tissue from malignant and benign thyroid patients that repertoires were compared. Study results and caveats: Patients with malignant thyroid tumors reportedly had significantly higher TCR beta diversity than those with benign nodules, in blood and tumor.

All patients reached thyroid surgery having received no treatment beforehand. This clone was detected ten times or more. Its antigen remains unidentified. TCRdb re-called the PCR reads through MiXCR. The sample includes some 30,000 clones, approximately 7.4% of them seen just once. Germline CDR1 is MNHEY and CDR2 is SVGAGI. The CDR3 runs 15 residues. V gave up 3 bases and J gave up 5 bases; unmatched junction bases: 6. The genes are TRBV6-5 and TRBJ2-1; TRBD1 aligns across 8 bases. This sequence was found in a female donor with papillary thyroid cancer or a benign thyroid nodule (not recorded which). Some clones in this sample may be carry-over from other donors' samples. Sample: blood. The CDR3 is CASSYGTGWDNEQFF. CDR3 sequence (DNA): TGTGCCAGCAGTTATGGGACAGGATGGGACAATGAGCAGTTCTTC.